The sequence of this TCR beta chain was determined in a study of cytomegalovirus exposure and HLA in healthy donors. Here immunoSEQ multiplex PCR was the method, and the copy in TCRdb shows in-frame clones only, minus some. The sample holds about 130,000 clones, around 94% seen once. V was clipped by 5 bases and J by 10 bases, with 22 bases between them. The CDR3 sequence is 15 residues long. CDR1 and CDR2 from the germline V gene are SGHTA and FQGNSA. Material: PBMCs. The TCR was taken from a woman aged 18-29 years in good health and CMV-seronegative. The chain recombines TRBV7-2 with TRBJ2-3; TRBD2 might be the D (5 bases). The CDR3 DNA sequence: TGTGCCAGCAGCCCGGACTCCCGGGCCGGAGGTTCGCAGTATTTT. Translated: CASSPDSRAGGSQYF.